This TCR beta chain was sequenced during a study of blood T cell repertoires in COVID-19. Sequenced by immunoSEQ multiplex PCR; TCRdb stores in-frame clones only, minus some. This table holds roughly 230,000 clones, about 86% found once. This CDR3 is 16 amino acids long. Germline V gene lookup returns CDR1 SEHNR and CDR2 FQNEAQ (reference sequence). V lost 3 bases, J lost 10 bases, and 19 bases lay in between. Cohort assignment relied on participant-reported clinical history. Recovery meant two consecutive negative NP/OP PCR tests, professional clearance, or resolved symptoms. The J gene is TRBJ1-6, the V gene TRBV7-9; D is possibly TRBD1 (5 bases). This clonotype was sampled from a middle-aged man who had recovered from COVID-19. Sequenced input: PBMCs or T cells enriched from blood (not recorded which). The CDR3 loop reads CASSFPPGMGGSPLHF. The CDR3 nucleotides read TGTGCCAGCAGCTTTCCCCCAGGGATGGGAGGCTCACCCCTCCACTTT.